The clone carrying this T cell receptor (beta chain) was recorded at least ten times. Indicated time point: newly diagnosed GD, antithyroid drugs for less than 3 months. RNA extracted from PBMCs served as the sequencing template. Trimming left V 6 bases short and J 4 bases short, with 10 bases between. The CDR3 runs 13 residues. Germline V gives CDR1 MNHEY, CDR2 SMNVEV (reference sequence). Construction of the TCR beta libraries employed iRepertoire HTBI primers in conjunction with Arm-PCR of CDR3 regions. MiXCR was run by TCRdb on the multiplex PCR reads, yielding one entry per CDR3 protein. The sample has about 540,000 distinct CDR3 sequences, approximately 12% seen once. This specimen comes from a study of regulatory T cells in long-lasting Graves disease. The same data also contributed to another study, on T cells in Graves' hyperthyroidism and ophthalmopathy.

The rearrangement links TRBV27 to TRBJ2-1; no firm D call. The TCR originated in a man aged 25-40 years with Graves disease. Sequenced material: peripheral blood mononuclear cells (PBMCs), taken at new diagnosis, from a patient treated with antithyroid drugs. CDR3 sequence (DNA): TGTGCCAGCAGCTCGACGGTATACAATGAGCAGTTCTTC. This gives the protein CASSSTVYNEQFF.